The rows below give T cell receptor beta chains drawn from one sample of a study of regulatory T cells in long-lasting Graves disease. TCRdb used MiXCR to reprocess the multiplex PCR reads, holding one entry per CDR3 protein. The table lists about 520,000 distinct CDR3 sequences, around 11% of them singletons. These data were also reused for a study on T cells in Graves' hyperthyroidism and ophthalmopathy.

The source material was peripheral blood mononuclear cells (PBMCs), sampled at new diagnosis, from a patient treated with antithyroid drugs. The receptor source for this set is a woman in her 30s with Graves disease. Both conserved end residues are part of each CDR3. The D gene is left open where the match is weak. Clone size, where shown, is once, few, many, or a class for clones that have expanded.

clone_size,d_call,v_call,j_call,cdr3_aa,cdr3_nt
many,-,TRBV29-1,TRBJ2-1,CSVQGGPNSYNEQFF,TGCAGCGTTCAAGGGGGACCAAACTCCTACAATGAGCAGTTCTTC
few,-,TRBV19,TRBJ1-5,CVSSILDQPQHF,TGTGTCAGTAGTATTTTGGATCAGCCCCAGCATTTT
-,TRBD1,TRBV19,TRBJ2-1,CASSPNRGNEQFF,TGTGCCAGTAGCCCAAACAGGGGCAATGAGCAGTTCTTC
many,-,TRBV6-5,TRBJ1-2,CASSSRALLYGYTF,TGTGCCAGCAGTTCCAGGGCCTTACTCTATGGCTACACCTTC
many,-,TRBV7-9,TRBJ1-1,CASLTVPGHEAFF,TGTGCCAGCTTAACCGTCCCCGGACATGAAGCTTTCTTT
many,TRBD2,TRBV7-2,TRBJ2-1,CASSLTSGRTTTKVNEQFF,TGTGCCAGCAGCTTAACCAGCGGGAGGACCACTACAAAAGTCAATGAGCAGTTCTTC
many,TRBD2,TRBV2,TRBJ2-3,CASGTSGTRTDTQYF,TGTGCCAGTGGGACTAGCGGGACTCGCACAGATACGCAGTATTTT
many,-,TRBV7-2,TRBJ2-3,CASSYPSTDTQYF,TGTGCCAGCAGCTACCCTAGCACAGATACGCAGTATTTT
many,-,TRBV9,TRBJ2-3,CASSVALTATQYF,TGTGCCAGCAGCGTAGCTCTGACAGCCACGCAGTATTTT
many,TRBD1,TRBV7-3,TRBJ1-5,CASSKAGQGENQPQHF,TGTGCCAGCAGCAAAGCGGGACAGGGGGAAAATCAGCCCCAGCATTTT
few,TRBD2,TRBV6-2/TRBV6-3,TRBJ2-1,CASSLSGARSNEQFF,TGTGCCAGCAGTCTCAGCGGGGCCCGGTCCAATGAGCAGTTCTTC
many,TRBD2,TRBV10-3,TRBJ2-3,CAISGTSGSADTQYF,TGTGCCATCAGTGGGACTAGCGGGAGCGCAGATACGCAGTATTTT
-,-,TRBV24-1,TRBJ2-1,CATSDPYPRRRSF,TGTGCCACCAGTGACCCCTACCCGAGACGGCGTTCCTTC
-,-,TRBV3-1,TRBJ2-7,CASSPHGLNYEQYF,TGTGCCAGCAGCCCTCATGGGTTAAACTACGAGCAGTACTTC
many,TRBD1,TRBV7-2,TRBJ2-2,CASSLAWTGVTGELFF,TGTGCCAGCAGCTTAGCGTGGACAGGGGTCACCGGGGAGCTGTTTTTT
many,-,TRBV30,TRBJ2-7,CAWKRGGAGEQYF,TGTGCCTGGAAGCGCGGGGGCGCGGGTGAGCAGTACTTC
-,TRBD1,TRBV12-3/TRBV12-4,TRBJ1-2,CASTRTGGYGYTF,TGTGCCAGCACCAGGACAGGGGGCTATGGCTACACCTTC
-,-,TRBV29-1,TRBJ1-3,CSVRGGNSGNTIYF,TGCAGCGTCCGTGGAGGGAACTCTGGAAACACCATATATTTT
few,-,TRBV2,TRBJ1-6,CASQPRGSPLHF,TGTGCCAGCCAACCCAGGGGTTCACCCCTCCACTTT
many,TRBD1,TRBV10-2,TRBJ2-7,CASSDRGTGLYEQYF,TGCGCCAGCAGTGACCGCGGGACAGGGCTCTACGAGCAGTACTTC
-,-,TRBV9,TRBJ1-4,CASSVSSFQEKLFF,TGTGCCAGCAGCGTATCAAGTTTTCAGGAAAAACTGTTTTTT
-,-,TRBV19,TRBJ1-5,CASTIVPGNQPQHF,TGTGCCAGTACGATCGTCCCAGGGAATCAGCCCCAGCATTTT
-,-,TRBV7-3,TRBJ2-3,CASSLRDPRDTQYF,TGTGCCAGCAGCTTGAGGGACCCTCGGGATACGCAGTATTTT
many,TRBD2,TRBV6-1,TRBJ2-2,CASSPHTSGRSSGELFF,TGTGCCAGCAGTCCACACACTAGCGGGAGATCTAGCGGGGAGCTGTTTTTT
-,TRBD1,TRBV10-3,TRBJ1-6,CAISERGPSPLHF,TGTGCCATCAGTGAGAGGGGGCCTTCACCCCTCCACTTT
many,-,TRBV28,TRBJ2-2,CAVSGQGWSGELFF,TGTGCCGTATCCGGCCAAGGGTGGTCCGGGGAGCTGTTTTTT
many,TRBD1,TRBV29-1,TRBJ1-5,CSVSQGLYSNQPQHF,TGCAGCGTGTCACAGGGGTTATATAGCAATCAGCCCCAGCATTTT
many,TRBD1,TRBV2,TRBJ1-2,CASRAGQGFGYTF,TGTGCCAGCAGGGCCGGACAGGGGTTTGGCTACACCTTC
-,-,TRBV6-1,TRBJ2-1,CASRSNYNEQFF,TGTGCCAGCAGAAGCAACTACAATGAGCAGTTCTTC
-,TRBD2,TRBV5-1,TRBJ2-2,CASSLKLAGPQNTGELFF,TGCGCCAGCAGCTTAAAACTAGCGGGGCCCCAGAACACCGGGGAGCTGTTTTTT
many,-,TRBV29-1,TRBJ2-7,CSVEGSVRQGGYEQYF,TGCAGCGTTGAAGGATCGGTTAGGCAGGGTGGTTACGAGCAGTACTTC
many,TRBD1,TRBV12-3/TRBV12-4,TRBJ2-2,CASSDTGETGELFF,TGTGCCAGCAGTGATACAGGGGAGACCGGGGAGCTGTTTTTT
-,TRBD2,TRBV20-1,TRBJ2-3,CSARLSGRGLTDTQYF,TGCAGTGCTAGGTTAAGCGGGAGGGGTTTAACAGATACGCAGTATTTT
many,-,TRBV7-3,TRBJ2-2,CASSLDSGLGGELFF,TGTGCCAGCAGCTTGGACAGTGGCTTAGGCGGGGAGCTGTTTTTT
many,-,TRBV6-1,TRBJ2-1,CASTHVANNEQFF,TGTGCCAGCACCCACGTGGCTAACAATGAGCAGTTCTTC
many,-,TRBV12-3/TRBV12-4,TRBJ1-1,CASSSGLLNTEAFF,TGTGCCAGCAGTTCAGGCCTTTTGAACACTGAAGCTTTCTTT
-,TRBD2,TRBV20-1,TRBJ2-7,CSARVLAGSYEQYF,TGCAGTGCTAGAGTCCTAGCGGGCTCCTACGAGCAGTACTTC
many,TRBD2,TRBV2,TRBJ2-2,CATSNRLAGAGELFF,TGTGCCACCTCGAACCGACTAGCGGGAGCCGGGGAGCTGTTTTTT
many,TRBD1,TRBV28,TRBJ2-3,CASSSTGGGTDTQYF,TGTGCCAGCAGTTCGACAGGGGGCGGAACAGATACGCAGTATTTT
-,-,TRBV12-3/TRBV12-4,TRBJ2-7,CASSSEDLSSYEQYF,TGTGCCAGCAGTTCCGAGGACTTAAGCTCCTACGAGCAGTACTTC
-,-,TRBV7-3,TRBJ2-3,CASSLSGAGTDTQYF,TGTGCCAGCAGCTTAAGCGGGGCCGGCACAGATACGCAGTATTTT
many,-,TRBV18,TRBJ1-1,CASSPRMNRAMNTEAFF,TGTGCCAGCTCACCTAGAATGAACAGGGCGATGAACACTGAAGCTTTCTTT
many,TRBD1,TRBV9,TRBJ1-4,CASSVGEGAREKLFF,TGTGCCAGCAGCGTAGGGGAGGGGGCTCGTGAAAAACTGTTTTTT
many,-,TRBV4-3,TRBJ1-4,CASSQSGEANEKLFF,TGCGCCAGCAGCCAATCGGGGGAGGCTAATGAAAAACTGTTTTTT
many,TRBD1,TRBV2,TRBJ1-2,CASSGGTANYGYTF,TGTGCCAGCAGTGGGGGGACAGCTAACTATGGCTACACCTTC
-,-,TRBV2,TRBJ1-5,CASSGNSISHF,TGTGCCAGCAGCGGTAACAGCATTTCGCATTTT
many,-,TRBV6-2/TRBV6-3,TRBJ2-7,CASSYEPGSEQYF,TGTGCCAGCAGTTACGAGCCAGGGAGTGAGCAGTACTTC
-,-,TRBV5-8,TRBJ2-7,CASSLHGATYEQYF,TGTGCCAGCAGCTTGCATGGTGCCACCTACGAGCAGTACTTC
-,-,TRBV15,TRBJ2-1,CATSRDILVPYNEQFF,TGTGCCACCAGCAGAGATATCTTGGTACCCTACAATGAGCAGTTCTTC
many,-,TRBV4-1,TRBJ1-6,CASSPTGVYNSPLHF,TGCGCCAGCAGCCCGACAGGCGTTTATAATTCACCCCTCCACTTT
-,TRBD1,TRBV6-1,TRBJ1-2,CASSDRDRKPTF,TGTGCCAGCAGTGACCGGGACAGGAAGCCTACCTTC
few,TRBD1,TRBV9,TRBJ1-3,CASSTLGTGTSGNTIYF,TGTGCCAGCAGCACCCTCGGGACAGGGACTTCTGGAAACACCATATATTTT
few,TRBD1,TRBV10-3,TRBJ1-2,CAISATGVYGYTF,TGTGCCATCAGTGCTACAGGGGTTTATGGCTACACCTTC
many,TRBD1,TRBV10-1,TRBJ2-5,CASSHDRGGVRTQYF,TGCGCCAGCAGTCACGACAGGGGGGGAGTTCGGACCCAGTACTTC
-,-,TRBV30,TRBJ2-7,CAWSRLRDTGYEQYF,TGTGCCTGGAGCCGATTGCGGGACACTGGTTACGAGCAGTACTTC
-,-,TRBV5-1,TRBJ2-2,CASSFEGMGLFF,TGCGCCAGCAGCTTCGAGGGGATGGGGCTGTTTTTT
-,-,TRBV20-1,TRBJ1-1,CSAGPGPNTEAFF,TGCAGTGCTGGACCGGGTCCGAACACTGAAGCTTTCTTT